This TCR beta chain emerged from a study of blood T cell repertoires in COVID-19. Study background: Samples representing acute and convalescent COVID-19 were sourced from the United States, Italy and Spain.

In the source study's methods: The authors estimated nucleated cell counts from reference gene primer amplification. The repertoire was sequenced with immunoSEQ multiplex PCR; TCRdb's copy has only in-frame clones and lacks some. Clonal size and the V and J genes are those of that table, whereas D and trimming came from the DNA. The sample has roughly 250,000 clones, roughly 87% seen once. Remarks on this clone: Other DNA sequences in this specimen translate into the identical CDR3.

The germline gives CDR1 LGHDT, CDR2 YNNKEL (reference sequence). The CDR3 spans 14 residues. V shed 3 bases and J 10 bases; nucleotides not matched to a gene: 5. Source material: peripheral blood. The chain joins TRBV3-1 (or the pseudogene TRBV3-2) to TRBJ1-6; 8 bases line up with TRBD1. This clonotype originated in a man in his 60s who had recovered from COVID-19. The CDR3 loop reads CASSQQGANSPLHF. CDR3 coding DNA: TGTGCCAGCAGCCAGCAGGGGGCAAACTCACCCCTCCACTTT.